This paragraph reports one T cell receptor beta chain. The antigen remains unidentified. The CDR3 covers 15 residues. Looked up from germline, CDR1 is GTSNPN and CDR2 is SVGIG (reference sequence). Trimming took 1 base from V and 7 from J, leaving 17 bases between them. PCR employed 60 Vbeta and 13 Jbeta primers. Produced via immunoSEQ multiplex PCR; TCRdb's table is partial and in-frame only. Its clone listing holds about 65,000 clones. This sample was taken from a study of cytomegalovirus exposure and HLA in healthy donors. General observations from the study: CMV serostatus was the sole immune exposure information available.

The source material was PBMCs. The receptor's source is a boy between 5 and 17 years old in good health and CMV-seronegative. The chain uses TRBV30 and TRBJ2-1, with D perhaps matching TRBD2 (5 bases). Here the CDR3 reads CAWSEGSGLENEQFF. The CDR3 DNA reads as TGTGCCTGGAGTGAAGGAAGCGGATTGGAAAATGAGCAGTTCTTC.